The subject of this entry is one TCR beta chain. Its antigen remains undetermined. Base qualities are not provided; no much larger clone lies one nucleotide away. Looking up the germline V gene (reference sequence) yields CDR1 DFQATT and CDR2 SNEGSKA. Reading from cysteine to phenylalanine, the CDR3 counts 16 amino acids. Only the CDR3 part of the read is kept: 48 bases, read in frame from the first base. Germline trimming: 0 bases from V, 8 bases from J; junction bases outside gene matches: 12. Library creation used PCR. DNA from cultured CD4+ T cells underwent TCR sequencing with the Oncomine TCR Beta short-read assay at the Johns Hopkins FTIC core. The QIAamp micro DNA kit was used to extract genomic DNA from the cultured CD4+ T cells. Oncomine TCR Beta libraries from cultured CD4+ T cells were pooled using unique dual indexes and sequenced on an Illumina iSeq 100. On the study's bioinformatics: Non-productive sequences were filtered out, and CDR3s that did not start with C, did not end with F or W, or were shorter than 7 amino acids were discarded. Antigen-specific clonotypes were identified with the MANAFEST web application by comparing peptide-stimulated wells with reference and other culture wells. Positive clones required FDR below 0.05, an odds ratio above 5, and productive frequency above 0.1% in at least two of three replicate wells. A clonotype was classed as cross-reactive if the clonotype showed significant expansion both in SARS-CoV-2 spike wells and in at least one common cold coronavirus spike condition. Using R version 3.6.1, CDR3 homology was evaluated through Levenshtein distances (stringdist) along with unrooted phylogenetic trees (ape). TCRdb's own reprocessing of the public reads used fastp at Q25 and MiXCR and kept productive beta chains. Duplicate CDR3 protein sequences are folded into a single record with the most common DNA and genes. Here the V and J calls rest on TCRdb's processing, not on the authors' analysis. The sample has 20,000 or so distinct CDR3 sequences on record, less than 35% of them singletons. 2.6% of the sample is held by the ten biggest clonotypes.

This sample was taken from a study of vaccination and CD4 T cells after COVID-19 (dated by TCRdb to 2021 to 2024). Notes on the research overall: Convalescent patients had a positive SARS-CoV-2 result on nasal swab PCR, and of these patients, some 10 had mild disease and one had severe disease. Post-COVID blood samples were collected from convalescent patients a median of roughly 100 days after diagnosis, with a range of roughly 30 to 161 days. Control cultures received a CEFX viral epitope pool as the positive control, an HIV-1 Nef peptide pool as the negative control, or no peptide. In the convalescent cohort there were six males and four females, among whom were two Hispanic individuals, seven Caucasians, two Asians and one multiracial person. A few convalescent patients were sampled both early after vaccination (day 14) and late after vaccination (days 161 to 241). In under 13 COVID-19 convalescent patients and a handful of infection-naive healthy vaccine recipients, researchers compared the spike-specific CD4+ TCR repertoire from before mRNA vaccination with the repertoire from after. Post-vaccine blood samples were obtained a median of about 70 days after the second vaccine dose, with a range of about 14 to 241 days. Two doses of either the Pfizer-BioNTech BNT162b2 vaccine (n=8) or the Moderna mRNA-1273 vaccine (n=2) were administered to participants. Overlapping spike peptide pools from SARS-CoV-2 and from the common cold coronaviruses HCoV-NL63, HCoV-OC43 and HCoV-229E were used as culture stimuli. Points the paper makes about the study in general: In convalescent patients, a median around 84% of post-vaccine SARS-CoV-2-reactive clones were detected only after vaccination, and vaccine-specific priming was suggested by this finding. Only a relatively small number of convalescent patients were included in the study, and early timepoints following natural infection were not analyzed. The median number of SARS-CoV-2-reactive clonotypes rose from approximately 20 after infection to roughly 40 after vaccination, but the change was not significant. Of the vaccine-specific clones in convalescent patients, 304 of 307, or nearly all, reacted only to SARS-CoV-2 spike and did not cross-react with common cold coronaviruses.

The time point label here, explained by the study, means: late sampling 161 to 241 days after vaccination in three convalescent patients. What the treatment or condition label conveys for this sample: approximately 10-day PBMC culture with coronavirus spike peptide pools or control peptides (ViraFEST assay). The study used the ViraFEST assay, which expanded antigen-specific T cells with peptide pools and then identified expanded clonotypes by TCR sequencing. The positive SARS-CoV-2 PCR tests of the convalescent patients were dated from March to December 2020, before the Alpha, Beta and Delta variants emerged in the United States. Each well held 2 million to 2.5 million PBMCs cultured with approximately 9.1 ug/ml peptide pools in IMDM containing about 5% human AB serum and around 10 IU/ml IL-2. On days 3 and 7, half of the culture medium was replaced with fresh IL-2-containing medium. After around 10 days of culture, CD4+ T cells were isolated by negative selection with the EasySep CD4+ T cell isolation kit. Ficoll-Paque Plus gradient centrifugation was used to isolate PBMCs from whole blood, and the isolated PBMCs were then either used fresh or cryopreserved at -140C. Each culture condition was generally run in triplicate wells.

The sequences come from CD4+ T cells from blood, cultured in vitro, collected about 7 months after SARS-CoV-2 vaccination. The clonotype originates from a human donor who had recovered from COVID-19. The chain couples TRBV20-1 to TRBJ2-4; 8 middle bases align to TRBD1. The bases are TGCAGTGCTAGAGACTCTTGGACAGGGTATACGGACATTCAGTACTTC. Its translation is CSARDSWTGYTDIQYF.